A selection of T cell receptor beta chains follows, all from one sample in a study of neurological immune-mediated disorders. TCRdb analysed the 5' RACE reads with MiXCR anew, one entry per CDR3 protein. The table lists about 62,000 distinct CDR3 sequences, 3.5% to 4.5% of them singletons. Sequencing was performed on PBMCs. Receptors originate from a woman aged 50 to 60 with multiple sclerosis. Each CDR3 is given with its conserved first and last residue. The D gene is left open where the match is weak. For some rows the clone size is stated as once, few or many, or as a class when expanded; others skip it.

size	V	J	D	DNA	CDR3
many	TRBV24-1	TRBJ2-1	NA	TGTGCCACCAGTGATGGGGGTTCAGCAAATGAGCAGTTCTTC	CATSDGGSANEQFF
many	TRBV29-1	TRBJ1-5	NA	TGCAGCGCCTGCGAGGACCCCAATCAGCCCCAGCATTTT	CSACEDPNQPQHF
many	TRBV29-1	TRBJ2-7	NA	TGCAGCGTTGAAAAACCGTTAACCCGGGAAAAGTACTTC	CSVEKPLTREKYF
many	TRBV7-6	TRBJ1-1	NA	TGTGCCAGCAGCTTAGCGCTGGGGCGTGGGACTGAAGCTTTCTTT	CASSLALGRGTEAFF
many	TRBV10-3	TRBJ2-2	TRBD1	TGTGCCATCTCGGGCCCATCCGGGACAGGGAACACCGGGGAGCTGTTTTTT	CAISGPSGTGNTGELFF
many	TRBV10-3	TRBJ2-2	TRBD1	TGTGCCATCAGTGAGGGGACAGGGGCGCTCACCGGGGAGCTGTTTTTT	CAISEGTGALTGELFF
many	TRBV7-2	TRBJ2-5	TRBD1	TGTGCCAGCAGCTCCCAACCGGGACAGGGCACGACCCAGTACTTC	CASSSQPGQGTTQYF
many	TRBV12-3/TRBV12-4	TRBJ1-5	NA	TGTGCCAGCAGTTTTACGGGTGATCAGCCCCAGCATTTT	CASSFTGDQPQHF
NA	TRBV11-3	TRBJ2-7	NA	TGTGCCAGCAGCTTCCGGGACTCAGCTGGCGCGTACTTC	CASSFRDSAGAYF
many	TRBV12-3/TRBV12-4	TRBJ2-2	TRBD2	TGTGCCAGCAGTCCACAGCGGGAGGGCCTTGCCGGGGAGCTGTTTTTT	CASSPQREGLAGELFF
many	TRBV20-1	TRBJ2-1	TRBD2	TGCAGTGCCCAACTTGGGACTAGCGGGAGGGAGGAGCAGTTCTTC	CSAQLGTSGREEQFF
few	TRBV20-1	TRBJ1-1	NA	TGCAGTGCTAGAAGGGGGGCCGGGTTCGCTGAAGCTTTCTTT	CSARRGAGFAEAFF
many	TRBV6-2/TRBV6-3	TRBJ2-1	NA	TGTGCCAGCAGTTACCGGCGGGACAATGAGCAGTTCTTC	CASSYRRDNEQFF
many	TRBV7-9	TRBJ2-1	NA	TGTGCCAGCAGAACGACAGGGAGGCACAATGAGCAGTTCTTC	CASRTTGRHNEQFF
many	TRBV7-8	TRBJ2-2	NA	TGTGCCAGCAGCACGGGACAACAGAACACCGGGGAGCTGTTTTTT	CASSTGQQNTGELFF
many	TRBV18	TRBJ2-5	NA	TGTGCCAGCTCACCCGCCGCCCGGGCAGGCGAGACCCAGTACTTC	CASSPAARAGETQYF
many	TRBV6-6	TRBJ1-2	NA	TGTGCCAGCAGTTACTCCTGGAGGGAAACGCTCTCCTTC	CASSYSWRETLSF
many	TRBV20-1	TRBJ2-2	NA	TGCAGTGCTAGAGGGGTTTTGACCGGGGAGCTGTTTTTT	CSARGVLTGELFF
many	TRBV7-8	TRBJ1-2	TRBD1	TGTGCCAGCAGACCCGGGACAGGCTCCTATGGCTACACCTTC	CASRPGTGSYGYTF
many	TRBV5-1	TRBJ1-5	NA	TGCGCCAGCAGCTTGGATCCAGCTAGCAATCAGCCCCAGCATTTT	CASSLDPASNQPQHF
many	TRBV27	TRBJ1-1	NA	TGTGCCAGCAGTCAAGCCAGGGGAGGTGAAGCTTTCTTT	CASSQARGGEAFF
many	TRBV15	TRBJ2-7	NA	TGTGCCACCAGCAGAGATAAGGGGTACGAGCAGTACTTC	CATSRDKGYEQYF
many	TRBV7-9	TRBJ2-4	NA	TGTGCCAGCAGCCCGGGACGGGCACTGACTAACATTCAGTACTTC	CASSPGRALTNIQYF
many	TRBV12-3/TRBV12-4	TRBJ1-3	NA	TGTGCCAGCATTCCCTGGGAGGAAAACACCATATATTTT	CASIPWEENTIYF
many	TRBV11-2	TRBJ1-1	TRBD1	TGTGCCAGCAGCTTAGCGGGCAGGGGGGAATTTGAAGCTTTCTTT	CASSLAGRGEFEAFF
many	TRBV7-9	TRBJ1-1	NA	TGTGCCAGCAGCCCCTCTCGTGGCACTGAAGCTTTCTTT	CASSPSRGTEAFF
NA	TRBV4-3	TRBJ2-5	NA	TGCGCCAGCAGCCAAGAAGGAAAGGGACCTACCCAAGAGACCCAGTACTTC	CASSQEGKGPTQETQYF
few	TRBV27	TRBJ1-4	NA	TGTGCCAGCAGTTCTAGAGGAGGAAAAAGGGCGAGGCGGGCTAATGAAAAACTGTTTTTT	CASSSRGGKRARRANEKLFF
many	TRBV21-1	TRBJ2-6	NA	TGTGCCAGCCGCCCCCGACCCTTCCGGGGACAACACCTGTCTGGGGCCAACGTCCTGACTTTC	CASRPRPFRGQHLSGANVLTF
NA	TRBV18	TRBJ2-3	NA	TGTGCCAGCTCACCACCTGTAGACACAGATACGCAGTATTTT	CASSPPVDTDTQYF
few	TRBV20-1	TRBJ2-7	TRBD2	TGCAGTGCCAAGGGACTAGCGGGAGCACAGTACTTC	CSAKGLAGAQYF
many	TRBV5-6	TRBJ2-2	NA	TGTGCCAGCAGCTCTAGCTTAGCAGTGACCGGGGAGCTGTTTTTT	CASSSSLAVTGELFF
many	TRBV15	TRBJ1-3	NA	TGTGCCACCAGCATAGGGTCATCTGGAAACACCATATATTTT	CATSIGSSGNTIYF
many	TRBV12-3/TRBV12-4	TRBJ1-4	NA	TGTGCCAGCAGTCCCGGGCGGGGGGCGAGAGGAAAACTGTTTTTT	CASSPGRGARGKLFF
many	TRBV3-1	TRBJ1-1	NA	TGTGCCAGCAGCCATTTGGGCGCAAACACTGAAGCTTTCTTT	CASSHLGANTEAFF
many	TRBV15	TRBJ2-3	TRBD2	TGTGCCACCAGCAGAGATTTAGGACTAGTATACACAGATACGCAGTATTTT	CATSRDLGLVYTDTQYF
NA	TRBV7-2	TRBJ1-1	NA	TGTGCCAGCAGCGCCCCGATGAACACTGAAGCTTTCTTT	CASSAPMNTEAFF
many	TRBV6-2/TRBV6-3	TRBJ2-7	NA	TGTGCCAGCAGTTCCTACAGGGGAGGGGGCGAGCAGTACTTC	CASSSYRGGGEQYF
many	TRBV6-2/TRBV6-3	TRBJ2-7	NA	TGTGCCAGCAGTTACTCGGGAACCTCTAGCTCCTACGAGCAGTACTTC	CASSYSGTSSSYEQYF
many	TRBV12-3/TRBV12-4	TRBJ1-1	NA	TGTGCCAGCAGTCCAAATAGACACGTTATTGAAGCTTTCTTT	CASSPNRHVIEAFF
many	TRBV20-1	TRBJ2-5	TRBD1	TGCAGTGCCGGGACAGACCAAGAGACCCAGTACTTC	CSAGTDQETQYF
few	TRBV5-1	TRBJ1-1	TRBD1	TGCGCCAGCAGCCAAGGGGACAGATTCTCCCTCACTGAAGCTTTCTTT	CASSQGDRFSLTEAFF
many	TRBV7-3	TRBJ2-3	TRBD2	TGTGCCAGCAGCTTAGGATGGGCGGGAGGCAACACAGATACGCAGTATTTT	CASSLGWAGGNTDTQYF
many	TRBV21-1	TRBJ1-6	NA	TGTGCCAGCAGCAATTCTCGGGAGCTAGGGGGTTCACCCCTCCACTTT	CASSNSRELGGSPLHF
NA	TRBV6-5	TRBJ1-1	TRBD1	TGTGCCAGTGGCGACAGGGGGCAGGGAACTGAAGCTTTCTTT	CASGDRGQGTEAFF